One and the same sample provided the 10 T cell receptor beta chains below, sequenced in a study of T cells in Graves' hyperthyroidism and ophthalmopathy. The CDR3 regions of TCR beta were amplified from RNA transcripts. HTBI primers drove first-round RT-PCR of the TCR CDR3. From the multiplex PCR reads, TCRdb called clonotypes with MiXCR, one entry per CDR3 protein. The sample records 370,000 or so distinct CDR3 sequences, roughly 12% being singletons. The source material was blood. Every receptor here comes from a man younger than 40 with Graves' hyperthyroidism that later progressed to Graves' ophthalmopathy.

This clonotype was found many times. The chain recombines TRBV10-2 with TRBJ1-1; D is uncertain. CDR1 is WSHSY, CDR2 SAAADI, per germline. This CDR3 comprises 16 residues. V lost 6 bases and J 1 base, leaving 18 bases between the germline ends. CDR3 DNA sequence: TGCGCCAGCAGCCCCCACGCGGGCGAACCGAACACTGAAGCTTTCTTT. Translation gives CASSPHAGEPNTEAFF.

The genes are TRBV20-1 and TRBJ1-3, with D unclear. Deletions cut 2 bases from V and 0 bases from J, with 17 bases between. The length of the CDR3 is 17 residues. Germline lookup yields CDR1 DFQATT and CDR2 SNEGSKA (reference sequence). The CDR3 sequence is CSARPHKNTFSGNTIYF. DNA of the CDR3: TGCAGTGCTAGACCACACAAGAATACTTTCTCTGGAAACACCATATATTTT.

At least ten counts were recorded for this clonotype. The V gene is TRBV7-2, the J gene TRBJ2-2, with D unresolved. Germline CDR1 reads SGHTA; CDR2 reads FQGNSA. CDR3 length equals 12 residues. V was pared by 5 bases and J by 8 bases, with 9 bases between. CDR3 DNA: TGTGCCAGCAGCCTCATTAAGGGGGAGCTGTTTTTT. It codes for CASSLIKGELFF.

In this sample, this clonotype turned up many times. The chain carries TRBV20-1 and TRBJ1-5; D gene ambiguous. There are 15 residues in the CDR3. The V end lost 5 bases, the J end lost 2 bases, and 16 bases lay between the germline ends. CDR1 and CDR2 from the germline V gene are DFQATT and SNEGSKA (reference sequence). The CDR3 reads CSAESTSSGNQPQHF. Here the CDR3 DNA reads TGCAGTGCTGAATCCACCTCGTCGGGCAATCAGCCCCAGCATTTT.

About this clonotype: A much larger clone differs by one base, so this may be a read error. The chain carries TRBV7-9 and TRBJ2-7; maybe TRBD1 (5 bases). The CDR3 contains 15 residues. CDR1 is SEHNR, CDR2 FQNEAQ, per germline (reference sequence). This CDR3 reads CASSLVDSLSYGQYF. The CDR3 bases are TGTGCCAGCAGCTTAGTTGACAGCCTCTCCTACGGGCAGTACTTC.

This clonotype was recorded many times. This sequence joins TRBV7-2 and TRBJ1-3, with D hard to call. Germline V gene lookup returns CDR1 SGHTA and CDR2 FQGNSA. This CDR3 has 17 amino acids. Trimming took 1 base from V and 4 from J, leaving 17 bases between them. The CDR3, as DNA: TGTGCCAGCAGCTTAGTAGGAACAGAAAGGCGAGGAAACACCATATATTTT. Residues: CASSLVGTERRGNTIYF.

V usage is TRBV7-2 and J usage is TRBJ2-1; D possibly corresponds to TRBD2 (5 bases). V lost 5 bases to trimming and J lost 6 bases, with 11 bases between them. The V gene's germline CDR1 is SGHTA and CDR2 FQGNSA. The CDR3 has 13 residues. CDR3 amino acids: CASSPPGINEQFF. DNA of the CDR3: TGTGCCAGCAGCCCGCCCGGGATCAATGAGCAGTTCTTC.

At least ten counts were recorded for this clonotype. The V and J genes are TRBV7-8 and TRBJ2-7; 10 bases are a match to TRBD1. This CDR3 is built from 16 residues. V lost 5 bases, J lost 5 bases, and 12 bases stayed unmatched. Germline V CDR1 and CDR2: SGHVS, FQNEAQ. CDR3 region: CASSPPGTGDHHEQYF. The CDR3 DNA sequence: TGTGCCAGCAGCCCACCCGGGACAGGGGATCACCACGAGCAGTACTTC.

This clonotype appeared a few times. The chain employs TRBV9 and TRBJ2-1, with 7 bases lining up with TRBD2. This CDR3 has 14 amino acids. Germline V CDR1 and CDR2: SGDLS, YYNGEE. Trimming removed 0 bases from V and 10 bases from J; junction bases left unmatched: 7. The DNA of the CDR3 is TGTGCCAGCAGCGTAGCTACGTTGGGAGGGGAGCAGTTCTTC. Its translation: CASSVATLGGEQFF.

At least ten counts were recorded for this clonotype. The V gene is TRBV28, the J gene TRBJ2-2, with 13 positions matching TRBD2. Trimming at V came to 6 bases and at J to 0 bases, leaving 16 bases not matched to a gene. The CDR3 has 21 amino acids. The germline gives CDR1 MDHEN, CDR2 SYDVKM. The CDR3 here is CASRSSRLAGGPIANTGELFF. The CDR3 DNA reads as TGTGCCAGCAGGTCCTCGCGACTAGCGGGGGGACCAATCGCGAACACCGGGGAGCTGTTTTTT.